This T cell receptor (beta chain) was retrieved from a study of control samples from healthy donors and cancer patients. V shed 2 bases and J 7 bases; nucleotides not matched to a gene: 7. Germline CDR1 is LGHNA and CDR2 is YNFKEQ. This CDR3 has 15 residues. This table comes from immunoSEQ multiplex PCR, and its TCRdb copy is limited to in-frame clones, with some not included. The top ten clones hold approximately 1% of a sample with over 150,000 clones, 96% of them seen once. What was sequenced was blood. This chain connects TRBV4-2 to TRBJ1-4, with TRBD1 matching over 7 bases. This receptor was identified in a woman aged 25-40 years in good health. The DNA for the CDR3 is TGTGCCAGCAGCCAAAGGACAGGTGAAAGTGAAAAACTGTTTTTT. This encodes CASSQRTGESEKLFF.